The 20 T cell receptor beta chains listed next were all sequenced from one sample in a study of shared clonotypes between healthy human individuals. Using immunoSEQ multiplex PCR, the repertoire was profiled, and TCRdb retains in-frame clones only, with some absent. This repertoire shows roughly 2.6 million clones, 85% to 95% found once; its top ten account for roughly 0.15%. The specimen sequenced was naive CD4+ T cells sorted from blood. The subset was: CD45RA+ positively selected. Receptor source: a man younger than 35 in good health.

The V call is TRBV30, the J call TRBJ1-2; 7 positions agree with TRBD1. The length of the CDR3 is 14 residues. The trim removed 2 bases at V and 5 bases at J, leaving 8 bases unmatched. Germline assignment: CDR1 GTSNPN and CDR2 SVGIG (reference sequence). CDR3 in DNA: TGTGCCTGGAGTTCAGGGGGAACCCCTTATGGCTACACCTTC. It specifies CAWSSGGTPYGYTF.

CDR3 nucleotide sequence: TGTGCCAGCAGCTTGAAGGGGTGGGTGCTGGGTACAGATACGCAGTATTTT. Amino acids: CASSLKGWVLGTDTQYF. The V call is TRBV5-6, the J call TRBJ2-3; D might be TRBD1 (5 bases). V was clipped by 1 base and J by 3 bases, with 18 bases between them. The CDR3 runs 17 residues. From germline, CDR1 is SGHDT and CDR2 YYEEEE.

The gene calls are TRBV10-3 and TRBJ1-5; 10 nucleotides match TRBD1. The CDR3 contains 16 residues. V lost 6 bases to trimming and J lost 6 bases; unmatched junction nucleotides: 11. The germline CDR1 and CDR2 sequences are ENHRY and SYGVKD. DNA of the CDR3: TGTGCCATCAGCACCACCGGGACAGGGGCGGGTCAGCCCCAGCATTTT. The encoded protein is CAISTTGTGAGQPQHF.

A word on this clone: At one end the junction does not follow the germline gene, possibly because of a read error. The gene calls are TRBV7-7 and TRBJ2-2; 10 nucleotides match TRBD2. The CDR3 extends over 16 amino acids. CDR1 and CDR2 from the germline V gene are SSHAT and FNYEAQ (reference sequence). CDR3 nucleotide sequence: TGTGCTAGCAGCTTACACCCGGGACTAGCGTCCGGGGAGCTGTTTTTT. It codes for CASSLHPGLASGELFF.

This clone was seen only once. Here the CDR3 reads CASSEQGGVEAFF. For the CDR3, the DNA is TGTGCCAGTAGTGAACAGGGTGGGGTTGAAGCTTTCTTT. V gene TRBV19 combines with J gene TRBJ1-1, with D possibly matching TRBD1 (6 bases). V was trimmed by 5 bases and J by 7 bases, leaving 14 bases between them. CDR3 length equals 13 residues. Germline V CDR1 and CDR2: LNHDA, SQIVND (reference sequence).

The J gene is TRBJ1-5, the V gene TRBV19; D is ambiguous. The V end was cut by 3 bases, the J end by 10 bases, with 13 bases between. Germline CDR1 and CDR2: LNHDA and SQIVND (reference sequence). The CDR3 loop spans 13 amino acids. The CDR3 reads CASSITSGSPQHF. The CDR3 nucleotides are TGTGCCAGTAGTATCACCTCAGGTTCTCCCCAGCATTTT.

Only one count was recorded for this clone. The rearrangement links TRBV27 to TRBJ1-2, with 11 bases aligning to TRBD1. This CDR3 is 17 amino acids long. Looked up from germline, CDR1 is MNHEY and CDR2 is SMNVEV (reference sequence). After removal of 6 bases from V and 0 bases from J, the junction contained 9 bases not matched to a gene. CDR3 DNA sequence: TGTGCCAGCAGGTCTACCGGGACAGGGGGTGCTAACTATGGCTACACCTTC. Its protein is CASRSTGTGGANYGYTF.

The chain recombines TRBV5-1 with TRBJ2-2; D uncertain. CDR1 and CDR2 from the germline V gene are SGHRS and YFSETQ. V dropped 0 bases and J dropped 6 bases, with 15 bases sitting between them. The CDR3 totals 16 residues. Here the CDR3 DNA reads TGCGCCAGCAGCTTGGGTAGCTCGTCCGGTGCCGGGGAGCTGTTTTTT. Residues: CASSLGSSSGAGELFF.

A note on this clone: Other nucleotide sequences from this sample produce the same CDR3. This rearrangement joins TRBV5-1 to TRBJ2-3; 8 bases map to TRBD1. The CDR3 covers 16 residues. Unmatched junction bases numbered 6, after V lost 0 bases and J lost 3 bases. Per germline, CDR1 SGHRS and CDR2 YFSETQ. CDR3 sequence reads: CASSLEQGGGTDTQYF. CDR3 nucleotide sequence: TGCGCCAGCAGCTTGGAACAGGGGGGTGGGACAGATACGCAGTATTTT.

The rearrangement uses TRBV5-8 and TRBJ2-5; a weak D match, TRBD2 (5 bases). Germline values: CDR1 SGHTS, CDR2 YDEGEE. V lost 8 bases and J lost 4, with 18 bases in between. CDR3 length equals 14 residues. CDR3 bases: TGTGCCAGTCATTTACCCGGGGAGAGAGAGACCCAGTACTTC. Translating it yields CASHLPGERETQYF.

The chain joins TRBV5-4 to TRBJ1-3; TRBD1 matches at 7 bases. Germline-derived CDR1 and CDR2 are SGHNT and YYREEE (reference sequence). This CDR3 spans 16 amino acids. The V segment lost 4 bases and the J segment 4 bases; nucleotides outside the gene matches: 11. The CDR3 region has the DNA TGTGCCAGCAGCCATCCTGACAGGGAGGCGGGAAACACCATATATTTT. It yields the protein CASSHPDREAGNTIYF.

The chain recombines TRBV6-5 with TRBJ2-5; 9 bases match TRBD2. The end of the DNA is better explained by TRBJ2-7, so the J call may be wrong. Germline V gene sequence: CDR1 MNHEY, CDR2 SVGAGI. CDR3 length: 14 residues. The CDR3 sequence is CASSRGGATYEQYF. The CDR3 nucleotides are TGTGCCAGCAGTCGCGGGGGGGCTACCTACGAGCAGTACTTC.

The chain is built from TRBV10-3 and TRBJ1-2; D is unclear. The CDR3 loop spans 15 amino acids. CDR1 ENHRY and CDR2 SYGVKD come from the germline V gene. V lost 6 bases to trimming and J lost 5 bases, with 19 bases between them. The CDR3 loop is CAIRNGFELQYGYTF. CDR3 sequence (DNA): TGTGCCATCAGGAATGGGTTTGAGCTTCAATATGGCTACACCTTC.

The chain joins TRBV5-6 to TRBJ1-6, with D hard to call. Germline values: CDR1 SGHDT, CDR2 YYEEEE. Between the trimmed V and J ends, which lost 3 bases and 6 bases, there was a span of 16 bases. The CDR3 runs 16 residues. In nucleotides, the CDR3 is TGTGCCAGCAGCTCCTCTAGAGAGTTTGTTAATTCACCCCTCCACTTT. Its translation: CASSSSREFVNSPLHF.

This clone was seen only a few times. The chain is built from TRBV5-1 and TRBJ1-4; D gene ambiguous. The germline V gene encodes CDR1 SGHRS and CDR2 YFSETQ. There are 14 residues in the CDR3. Trimming removed 4 bases at V and 8 bases at J, with 15 bases between. The CDR3 region is CASSPGPESEKLFF. In DNA, the CDR3 is TGCGCCAGCAGCCCGGGTCCCGAAAGCGAAAAACTGTTTTTT. Supplemented by reference TRBV5-1 and TRBJ1-4, the full variable domain reads KAGVTQTPRYLIKTRGQQVTLSCSPISGHRSVSWYQQTPGQGLQFLFEYFSETQRNKGNFPGRFSGRQFSNSRSEMNVSTLELGDSALYLCASSPGPESEKLFFGSGTQLSVL.

The chain employs TRBV10-1 and TRBJ2-3, with TRBD1 matching 8 bases. This CDR3 has 15 residues. Germline CDR1 is WNHNN and CDR2 is SYGVQD (reference sequence). V lost 4 bases and J lost 3; bases outside the gene matches: 6. CDR3 region: CASSVQGALTDTQYF. The CDR3 nucleotides read TGCGCCAGCAGTGTCCAGGGGGCGTTAACAGATACGCAGTATTTT.

The V call is TRBV14, the J call TRBJ2-1; a possible D gene is TRBD2 (6 bases). This CDR3 contains 12 residues. CDR1 and CDR2 from the germline V gene are SGHDN and FVKESK. V gave up 5 bases and J gave up 11 bases, with 13 bases separating them. The CDR3 nucleotides are TGTGCCAGCAGCGGGACTCCTGGGAAGCAGTTCTTC. This codes for CASSGTPGKQFF.

The chain is built from TRBV7-2 and TRBJ2-3; 15 bases align to TRBD2. The CDR3 loop spans 17 amino acids. Germline-derived CDR1 and CDR2 are SGHTA and FQGNSA. V was pared by 0 bases and J by 6 bases, with 4 bases of the junction left unmatched. The CDR3 reads CASSLARGTSGRDTQYF. The DNA for the CDR3 is TGTGCCAGCAGCTTAGCGCGGGGGACTAGCGGGAGGGATACGCAGTATTTT.

The genes are TRBV10-1 and TRBJ2-7; TRBD2 is a possible D gene (5 bases). The CDR3 extends over 16 amino acids. Per the germline V gene, CDR1 is WNHNN and CDR2 is SYGVQD (reference sequence). V shed 3 bases and J shed 6 bases, with 21 bases lying between them. The chain's CDR3 is CASSDHLRGVRGEQYF. The CDR3 region has the DNA TGCGCCAGCAGTGACCACCTGCGTGGGGTCCGGGGCGAGCAGTACTTC.

The chain carries TRBV6-4 and TRBJ2-2; tentative D call: TRBD1 (6 bases). CDR1 is MRHNA and CDR2 is SNTAGT in the germline V gene. This CDR3 has 14 amino acids. Deletions cut 4 bases from V and 5 bases from J, with 11 bases between. CDR3 sequence (DNA): TGTGCCAGCAGTGTCCGGACAGAAACCGGGGAGCTGTTTTTT. Amino acids: CASSVRTETGELFF.